A single sample gave rise to the 24 T cell receptor beta chains below, sequenced in a study of monozygotic twins with inflammatory bowel disease. TCRdb reprocessed the 5' RACE reads, keeping one entry per CDR3 protein, no DNA. The data include 300,000 to 400,000 distinct CDR3 sequences; the top ten clones carry 2% to 2.5%. Material: blood. Receptors were obtained from a human donor with ulcerative colitis or Crohn's disease, or a healthy co-twin of an affected twin (not recorded which).

The gene calls are TRBV20-1 and TRBJ2-7. In germline, CDR1 is DFQATT, CDR2 SNEGSKA (reference sequence). The CDR3 extends over 15 amino acids. This CDR3 reads CSARPLATDSYEQYF.

The chain combines TRBV4-2 with TRBJ2-7; the D gene TCRdb calls, TRBD1, cannot be checked with no DNA. The CDR3 extends over 16 amino acids. Germline V gene lookup returns CDR1 LGHNA and CDR2 YNFKEQ. The CDR3 protein is CASSQVAGQRLYEQYF.

This rearrangement joins TRBV12-3 or TRBV12-4 to TRBJ1-6; no DNA is available, so the TRBD1 call from TCRdb remains unchecked. The CDR3 covers 15 residues. CDR3 in amino acids: CASSPRDRGNSPLHF.

The chain is built from TRBV11-2 and TRBJ2-5; checking the TCRdb D call of TRBD1 is not possible without DNA. CDR3 size: 16 residues. The germline gives CDR1 SGHAT, CDR2 FQNNGV. This CDR3 is CASSQDRGRGEETQYF.

The rearrangement uses TRBV7-3 and TRBJ1-1. The CDR3 spans 14 residues. Germline CDR1 SGHTA, CDR2 FQGTGA. CDR3 sequence: CASSLPELGTEAFF.

V is TRBV5-6 and J is TRBJ1-3. The length of the CDR3 is 14 residues. The V gene's germline CDR1 is SGHDT and CDR2 YYEEEE. This CDR3 reads CASSFSRSGNTIYF.

V and J are TRBV28 and TRBJ2-1; TCRdb outputs TRBD2, but without DNA this stays unchecked. The germline gives CDR1 MDHEN, CDR2 SYDVKM. The CDR3 has 16 amino acids. The CDR3 spells CASTEPGLAAYNEQFF.

This chain uses TRBV28 with TRBJ1-6; with no DNA, the TCRdb D assignment of TRBD1 cannot be verified. This CDR3 contains 14 residues. Germline CDR1 is MDHEN and CDR2 is SYDVKM. CDR3 sequence: CATGQLKNNAPLHF.

The chain combines TRBV14 with TRBJ2-1; TCRdb designates TRBD1, a call that cannot be tested without DNA. CDR3 size: 17 residues. Germline loops: CDR1 SGHDN, CDR2 FVKESK. The CDR3 spells CASSQVGGTGGVNEQFF.

The gene calls are TRBV7-3 and TRBJ2-3; TCRdb's D call, TRBD1, is unchecked because there is no DNA. The germline V gene encodes CDR1 SGHTA and CDR2 FQGTGA. The CDR3 runs to 16 residues. The CDR3 spells CASSLNPAGYTDTQYF.

The V call is TRBV3-1, the J call TRBJ2-7; TCRdb's assignment of TRBD2 cannot be checked, as there is no DNA. The CDR3 runs to 13 residues. Germline V CDR1 and CDR2: LGHDT, YNNKEL (reference sequence). The CDR3 loop is CASSQGTSNEQYF.

The chain combines TRBV5-1 with TRBJ2-1. This CDR3 has 15 amino acids. In germline, CDR1 is SGHRS, CDR2 YFSETQ. The CDR3 region is CTSSLGTSSYNEQFF.

This sequence joins TRBV5-1 and TRBJ2-3; with no DNA, the TCRdb D assignment of TRBD2 cannot be verified. From germline, CDR1 is SGHRS and CDR2 YFSETQ. The CDR3 runs 14 residues. The CDR3 spells CASSLVAGPDTQYF. Complete variable domain (other parts from reference TRBV5-1 and TRBJ2-3): KAGVTQTPRYLIKTRGQQVTLSCSPISGHRSVSWYQQTPGQGLQFLFEYFSETQRNKGNFPGRFSGRQFSNSRSEMNVSTLELGDSALYLCASSLVAGPDTQYFGPGTRLTVL.

The CDR3 region is CASSLSPDRSSGNTIYF. This sequence joins TRBV5-1 and TRBJ1-3. The CDR3 is 17 amino acids. CDR1 and CDR2 from the germline V gene are SGHRS and YFSETQ.

The chain recombines TRBV7-8 with TRBJ1-1. CDR3 length: 14 amino acids. Germline V lookup: CDR1 SGHVS, CDR2 FQNEAQ. CDR3 protein: CASSSPRMNPEAFF.

The chain couples TRBV11-2 to TRBJ2-7; lacking DNA, the TRBD1 call made by TCRdb goes unchecked. The CDR3 runs 14 residues. The germline V gene has CDR1 SGHAT and CDR2 FQNNGV. CDR3 in amino acids: CASSPPGLGYEQYF.

The rearrangement uses TRBV7-2 and TRBJ1-2; TCRdb returns TRBD1, unconfirmable since there is no DNA. The CDR3 has 13 amino acids. CDR1 is SGHTA and CDR2 is FQGNSA in the germline V gene. This CDR3 is CASSLVYRSGYTF.

The chain recombines TRBV20-1 with TRBJ2-1; there is no DNA to check the TCRdb D call of TRBD1. CDR1 is DFQATT, CDR2 SNEGSKA, per germline (reference sequence). The CDR3 has 14 residues. This CDR3 reads CSAPADRGRNEQFF.

CDR3 residues: CASSLNAGPYEQYF. V gene TRBV7-2 combines with J gene TRBJ2-7. The CDR3 contains 14 residues. The germline CDR1 and CDR2 sequences are SGHTA and FQGNSA.

J is TRBJ2-7 and V is TRBV7-9; TCRdb names TRBD1, which stays unverified in the absence of DNA. The CDR3 loop spans 14 amino acids. Germline lookup yields CDR1 SEHNR and CDR2 FQNEAQ (reference sequence). CDR3 loop: CASSLTGGSYEQYF.

The chain is built from TRBV30 and TRBJ1-1; the D call from TCRdb, TRBD1, cannot be confirmed without DNA. The CDR3 sequence is 15 residues long. Germline V gene lookup returns CDR1 GTSNPN and CDR2 SVGIG (reference sequence). The CDR3 region is CARQSLGQGNTEAFF. Based on the CDR3 plus reference TRBV30 and TRBJ1-1, the full variable domain is SQTIHQWPATLVQPVGSPLSLECTVEGTSNPNLYWYRQAAGRGLQLLFYSVGIGQISSEVPQNLSASRPQDRQFILSSKKLLLSDSGFYLCARQSLGQGNTEAFFGQGTRLTVV.

V is TRBV6-5 and J is TRBJ1-2; the TRBD1 assignment by TCRdb is unverifiable without DNA. In germline, CDR1 is MNHEY, CDR2 SVGAGI. The CDR3 is 13 residues long. CDR3: CASSRDRENGYTF.

The V call is TRBV29-1, the J call TRBJ1-5. The CDR3 length is 11 residues. Germline CDR1 SQVTM, CDR2 ANQGSEA. Here the CDR3 reads CSVTRNQPQHF.

The CDR3 is CASSPLGWEQYF. The chain links TRBV18 to TRBJ2-7. The length of the CDR3 is 12 residues. The germline V gene encodes CDR1 KGHSH and CDR2 LQKENI.